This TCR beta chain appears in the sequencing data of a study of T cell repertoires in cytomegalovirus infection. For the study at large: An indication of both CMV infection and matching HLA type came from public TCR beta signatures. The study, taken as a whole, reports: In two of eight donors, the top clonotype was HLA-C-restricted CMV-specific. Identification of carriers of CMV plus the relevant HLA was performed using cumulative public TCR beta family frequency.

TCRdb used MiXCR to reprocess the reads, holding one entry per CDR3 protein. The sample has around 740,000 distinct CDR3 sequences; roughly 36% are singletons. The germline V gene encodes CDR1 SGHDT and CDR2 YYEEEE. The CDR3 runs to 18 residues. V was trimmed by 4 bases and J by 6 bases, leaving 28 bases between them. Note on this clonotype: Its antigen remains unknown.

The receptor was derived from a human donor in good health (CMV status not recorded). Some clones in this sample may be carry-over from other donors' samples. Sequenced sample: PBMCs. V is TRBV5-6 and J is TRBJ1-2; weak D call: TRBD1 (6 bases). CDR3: CASSLGVLRPGGENGYTF. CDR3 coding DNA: TGTGCCAGCAGCCTGGGGGTGCTCCGCCCCGGGGGCGAAAATGGCTACACCTTC.